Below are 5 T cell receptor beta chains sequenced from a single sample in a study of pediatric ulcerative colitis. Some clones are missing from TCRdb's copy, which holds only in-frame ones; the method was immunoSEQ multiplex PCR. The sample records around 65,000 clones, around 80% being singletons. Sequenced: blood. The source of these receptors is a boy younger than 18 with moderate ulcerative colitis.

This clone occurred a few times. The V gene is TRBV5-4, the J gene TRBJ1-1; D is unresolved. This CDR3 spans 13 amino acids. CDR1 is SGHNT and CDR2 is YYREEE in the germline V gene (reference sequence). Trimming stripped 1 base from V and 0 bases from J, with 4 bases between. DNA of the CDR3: TGTGCCAGCAGCTTGCCCTTGAACACTGAAGCTTTCTTT. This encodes CASSLPLNTEAFF. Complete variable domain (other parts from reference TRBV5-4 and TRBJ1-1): ETGVTQSPTHLIKTRGQQVTLRCSSQSGHNTVSWYQQALGQGPQFIFQYYREEENGRGNFPPRFSGLQFPNYSSELNVNALELDDSALYLCASSLPLNTEAFFGQGTRLTVV.

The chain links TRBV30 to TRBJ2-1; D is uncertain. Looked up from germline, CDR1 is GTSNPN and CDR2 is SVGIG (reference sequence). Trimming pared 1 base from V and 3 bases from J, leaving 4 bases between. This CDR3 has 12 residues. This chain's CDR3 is CAWSGSYNEQFF. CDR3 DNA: TGTGCCTGGAGTGGGAGCTACAATGAGCAGTTCTTC.

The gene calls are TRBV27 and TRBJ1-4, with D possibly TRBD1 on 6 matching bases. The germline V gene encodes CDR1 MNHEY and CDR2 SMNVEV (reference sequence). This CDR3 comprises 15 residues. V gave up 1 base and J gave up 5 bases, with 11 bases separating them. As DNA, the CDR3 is TGTGCCAGCAGTTTATATGCCGGGACAAATGAAAAACTGTTTTTT. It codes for CASSLYAGTNEKLFF.

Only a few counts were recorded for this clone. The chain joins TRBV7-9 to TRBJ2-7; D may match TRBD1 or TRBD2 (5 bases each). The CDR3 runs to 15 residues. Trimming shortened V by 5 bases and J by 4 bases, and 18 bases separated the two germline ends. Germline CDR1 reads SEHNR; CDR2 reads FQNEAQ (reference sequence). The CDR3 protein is CASSLKHLEGYEQYF. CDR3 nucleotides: TGTGCCAGCAGCCTAAAACACCTTGAGGGGTACGAGCAGTACTTC.

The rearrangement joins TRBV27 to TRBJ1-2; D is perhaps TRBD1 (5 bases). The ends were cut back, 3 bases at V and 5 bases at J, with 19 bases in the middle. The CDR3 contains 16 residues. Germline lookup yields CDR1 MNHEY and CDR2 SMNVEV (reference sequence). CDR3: CASSFFPEGPAYGYTF. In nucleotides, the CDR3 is TGTGCCAGCAGTTTTTTCCCCGAGGGACCGGCGTATGGCTACACCTTC.